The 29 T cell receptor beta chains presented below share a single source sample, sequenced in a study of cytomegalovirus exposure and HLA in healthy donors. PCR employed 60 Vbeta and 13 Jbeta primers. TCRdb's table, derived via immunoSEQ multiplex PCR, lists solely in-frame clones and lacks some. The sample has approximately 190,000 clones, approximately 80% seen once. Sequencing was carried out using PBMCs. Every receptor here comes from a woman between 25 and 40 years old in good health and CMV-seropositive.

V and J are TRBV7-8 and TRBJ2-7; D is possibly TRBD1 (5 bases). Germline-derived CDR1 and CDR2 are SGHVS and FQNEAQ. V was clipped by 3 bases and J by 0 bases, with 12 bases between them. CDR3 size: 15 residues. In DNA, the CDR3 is TGTGCCAGCAGCTTTATGACAGTGAGCTCCTACGAGCAGTACTTC. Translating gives CASSFMTVSSYEQYF.

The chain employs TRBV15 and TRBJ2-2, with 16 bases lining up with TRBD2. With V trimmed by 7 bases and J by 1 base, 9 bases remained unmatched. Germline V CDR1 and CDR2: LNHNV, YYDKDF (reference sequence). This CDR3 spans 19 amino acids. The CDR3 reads CATTPTGTSGGENTGELFF. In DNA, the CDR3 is TGTGCCACCACCCCGACCGGGACTAGCGGGGGGGAGAACACCGGGGAGCTGTTTTTT.

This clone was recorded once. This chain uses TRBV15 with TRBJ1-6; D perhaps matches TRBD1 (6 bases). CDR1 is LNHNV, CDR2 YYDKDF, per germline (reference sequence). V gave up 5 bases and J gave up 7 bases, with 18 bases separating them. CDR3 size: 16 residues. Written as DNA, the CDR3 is TGTGCCACCAGCGTATACAGGGTTGGAATGAATTCACCCCTCCACTTT. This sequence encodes CATSVYRVGMNSPLHF.

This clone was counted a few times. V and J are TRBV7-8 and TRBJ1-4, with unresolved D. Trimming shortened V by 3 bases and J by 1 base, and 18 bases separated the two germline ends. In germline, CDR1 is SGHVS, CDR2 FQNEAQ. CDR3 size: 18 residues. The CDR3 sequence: CASSFEYGLSGTNEKLFF. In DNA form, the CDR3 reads TGTGCCAGCAGCTTCGAGTACGGACTCTCAGGAACTAATGAAAAACTGTTTTTT.

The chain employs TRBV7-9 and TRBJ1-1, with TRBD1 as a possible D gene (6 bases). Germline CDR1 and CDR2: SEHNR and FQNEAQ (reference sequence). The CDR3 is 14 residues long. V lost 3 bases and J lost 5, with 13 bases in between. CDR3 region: CASSFGGAGTEAFF. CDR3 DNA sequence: TGTGCCAGCAGCTTTGGGGGGGCCGGGACTGAAGCTTTCTTT.

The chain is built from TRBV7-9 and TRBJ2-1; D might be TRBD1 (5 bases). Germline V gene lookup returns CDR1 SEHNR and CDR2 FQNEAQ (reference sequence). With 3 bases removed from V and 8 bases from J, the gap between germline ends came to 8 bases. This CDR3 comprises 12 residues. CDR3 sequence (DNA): TGTGCCAGCAGCTTTCTCAGGGATGAGCAGTTCTTC. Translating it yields CASSFLRDEQFF.

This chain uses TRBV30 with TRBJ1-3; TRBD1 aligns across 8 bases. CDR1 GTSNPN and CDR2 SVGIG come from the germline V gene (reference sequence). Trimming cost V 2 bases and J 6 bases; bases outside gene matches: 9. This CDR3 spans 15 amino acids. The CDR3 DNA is TGTGCCTGGAGTCGAGGTTGGACAGGGAAAAACACCATATATTTT. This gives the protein CAWSRGWTGKNTIYF.

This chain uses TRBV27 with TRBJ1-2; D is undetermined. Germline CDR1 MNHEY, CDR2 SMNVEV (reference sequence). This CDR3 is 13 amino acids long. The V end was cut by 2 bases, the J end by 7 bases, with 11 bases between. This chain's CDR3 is CASSLEGLGGYTF. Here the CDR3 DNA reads TGTGCCAGCAGTTTAGAGGGATTAGGTGGCTACACCTTC.

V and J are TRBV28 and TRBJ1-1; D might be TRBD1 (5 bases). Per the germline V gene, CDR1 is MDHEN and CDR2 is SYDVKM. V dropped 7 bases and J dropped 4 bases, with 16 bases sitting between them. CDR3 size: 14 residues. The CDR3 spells CASTVGADGTEAFF. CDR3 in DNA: TGTGCCAGCACTGTAGGGGCGGACGGCACTGAAGCTTTCTTT.

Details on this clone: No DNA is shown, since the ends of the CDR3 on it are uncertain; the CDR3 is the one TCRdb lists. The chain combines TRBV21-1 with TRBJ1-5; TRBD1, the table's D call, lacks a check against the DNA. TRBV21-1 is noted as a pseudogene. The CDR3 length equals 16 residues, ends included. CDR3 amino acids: CASSKVGGGSNQPQHF.

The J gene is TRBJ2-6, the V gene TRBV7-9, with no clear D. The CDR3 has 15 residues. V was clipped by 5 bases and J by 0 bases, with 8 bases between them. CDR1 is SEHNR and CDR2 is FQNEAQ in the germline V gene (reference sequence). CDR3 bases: TGTGCCAGCAGCCCCCCGTACTCTGGGGCCAACGTCCTGACTTTC. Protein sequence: CASSPPYSGANVLTF.

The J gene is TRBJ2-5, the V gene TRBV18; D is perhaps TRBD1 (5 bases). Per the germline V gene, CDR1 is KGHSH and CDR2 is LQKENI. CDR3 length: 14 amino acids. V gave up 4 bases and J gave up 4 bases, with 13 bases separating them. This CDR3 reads CASSLGLESETQYF. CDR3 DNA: TGTGCCAGCTCACTGGGGCTCGAGTCAGAGACCCAGTACTTC.

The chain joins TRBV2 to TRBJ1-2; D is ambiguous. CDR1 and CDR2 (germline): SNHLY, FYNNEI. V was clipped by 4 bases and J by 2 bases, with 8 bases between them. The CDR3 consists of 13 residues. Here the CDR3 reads CASSAGGNYGYTF. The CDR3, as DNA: TGTGCCAGCAGTGCAGGAGGGAACTATGGCTACACCTTC.

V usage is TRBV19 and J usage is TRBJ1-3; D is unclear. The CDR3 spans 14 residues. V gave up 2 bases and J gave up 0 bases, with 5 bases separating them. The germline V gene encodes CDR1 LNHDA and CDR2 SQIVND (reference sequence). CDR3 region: CASSIMSSGNTIYF. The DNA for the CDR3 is TGTGCCAGTAGTATAATGAGCTCTGGAAACACCATATATTTT.

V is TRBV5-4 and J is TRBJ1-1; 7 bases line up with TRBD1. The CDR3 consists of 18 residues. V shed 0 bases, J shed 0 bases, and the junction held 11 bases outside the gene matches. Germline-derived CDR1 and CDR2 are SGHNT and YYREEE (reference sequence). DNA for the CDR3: TGTGCCAGCAGCTTGGGTGGCGCCAGGGGGAGGATGAACACTGAAGCTTTCTTT. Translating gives CASSLGGARGRMNTEAFF.

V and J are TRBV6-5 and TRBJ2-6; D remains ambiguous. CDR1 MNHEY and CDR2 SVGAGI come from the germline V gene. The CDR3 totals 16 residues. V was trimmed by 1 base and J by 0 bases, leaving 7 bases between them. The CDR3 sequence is CASSYWWSSGANVLTF. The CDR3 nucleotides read TGTGCCAGCAGTTACTGGTGGAGCTCTGGGGCCAACGTCCTGACTTTC.

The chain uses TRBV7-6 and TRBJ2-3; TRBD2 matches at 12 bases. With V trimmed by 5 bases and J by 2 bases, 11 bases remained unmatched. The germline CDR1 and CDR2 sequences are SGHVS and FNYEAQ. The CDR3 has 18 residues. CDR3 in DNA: TGTGCCAGCAGCCGACGGACTAGCGGGAATCTTTTCACAGATACGCAGTATTTT. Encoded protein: CASSRRTSGNLFTDTQYF.

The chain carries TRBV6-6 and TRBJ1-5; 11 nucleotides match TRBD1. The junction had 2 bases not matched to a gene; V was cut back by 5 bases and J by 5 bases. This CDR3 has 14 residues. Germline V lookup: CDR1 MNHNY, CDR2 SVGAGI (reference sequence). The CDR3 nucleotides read TGTGCCAGCAGTAGGACAGGGGGCTATCAGCCCCAGCATTTT. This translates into CASSRTGGYQPQHF.

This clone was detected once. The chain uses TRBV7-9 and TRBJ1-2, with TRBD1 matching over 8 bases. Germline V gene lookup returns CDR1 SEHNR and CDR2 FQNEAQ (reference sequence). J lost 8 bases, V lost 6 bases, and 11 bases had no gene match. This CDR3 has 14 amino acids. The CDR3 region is CASSSQGARQGYTF. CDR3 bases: TGTGCCAGCAGTTCCCAGGGGGCGCGTCAAGGCTACACCTTC.

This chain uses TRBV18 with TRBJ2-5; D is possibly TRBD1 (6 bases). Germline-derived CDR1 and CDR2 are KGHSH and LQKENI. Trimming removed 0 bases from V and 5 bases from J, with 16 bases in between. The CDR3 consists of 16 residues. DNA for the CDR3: TGTGCCAGCTCACCACCAGGCAGGGGTGGCGAGGAGACCCAGTACTTC. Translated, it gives CASSPPGRGGEETQYF. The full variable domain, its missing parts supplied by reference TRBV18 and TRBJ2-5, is NAGVMQNPRHLVRRRGQEARLRCSPMKGHSHVYWYRQLPEEGLKFMVYLQKENIIDESGMPKERFSAEFPKEGPSILRIQQVVRGDSAAYFCASSPPGRGGEETQYFGPGTRLLVL.

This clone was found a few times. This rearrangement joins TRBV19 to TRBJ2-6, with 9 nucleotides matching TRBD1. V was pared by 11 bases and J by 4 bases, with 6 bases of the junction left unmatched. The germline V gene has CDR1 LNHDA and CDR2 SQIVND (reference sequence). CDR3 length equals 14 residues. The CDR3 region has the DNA TGTGCCGTTAGGGACAGGGTCGGGGCCAACGTCCTGACTTTC. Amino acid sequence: CAVRDRVGANVLTF.

CDR3 amino acids: CASSGTGTGNQETQYF. The CDR3 DNA reads as TGTGCCAGCAGTGGGACCGGGACAGGCAACCAAGAGACCCAGTACTTC. V gene TRBV2 combines with J gene TRBJ2-5; 8 nucleotides align to TRBD1. Germline loops: CDR1 SNHLY, CDR2 FYNNEI. The CDR3 covers 16 residues. Trimming took 4 bases from V and 0 from J; bases not matched to a gene: 7.

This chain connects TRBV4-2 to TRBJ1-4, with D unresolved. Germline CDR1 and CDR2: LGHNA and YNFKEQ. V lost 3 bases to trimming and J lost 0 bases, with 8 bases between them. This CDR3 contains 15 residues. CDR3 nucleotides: TGTGCCAGCAGCCAGACACACGCAACTAATGAAAAACTGTTTTTT. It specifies CASSQTHATNEKLFF.

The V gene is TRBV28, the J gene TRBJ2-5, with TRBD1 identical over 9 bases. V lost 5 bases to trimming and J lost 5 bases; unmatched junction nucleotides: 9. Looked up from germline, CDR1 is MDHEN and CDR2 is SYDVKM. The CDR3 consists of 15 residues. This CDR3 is CASSPYRGLRETQYF. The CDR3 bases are TGTGCCAGCAGTCCGTACAGGGGGCTGAGGGAGACCCAGTACTTC.

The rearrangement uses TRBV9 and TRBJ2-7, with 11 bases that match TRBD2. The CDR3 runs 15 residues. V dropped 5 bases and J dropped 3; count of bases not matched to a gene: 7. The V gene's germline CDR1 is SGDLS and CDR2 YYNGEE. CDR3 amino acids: CASSPLAGGGYEQYF. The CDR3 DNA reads TGTGCCAGCAGTCCCCTAGCGGGGGGAGGCTACGAGCAGTACTTC.

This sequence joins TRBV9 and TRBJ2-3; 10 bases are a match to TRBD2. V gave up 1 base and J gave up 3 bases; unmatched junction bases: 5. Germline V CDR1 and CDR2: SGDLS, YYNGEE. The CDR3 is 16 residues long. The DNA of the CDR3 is TGTGCCAGCAGCGTAAGTAGCGGGGGGTCGACAGATACGCAGTATTTT. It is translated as CASSVSSGGSTDTQYF.

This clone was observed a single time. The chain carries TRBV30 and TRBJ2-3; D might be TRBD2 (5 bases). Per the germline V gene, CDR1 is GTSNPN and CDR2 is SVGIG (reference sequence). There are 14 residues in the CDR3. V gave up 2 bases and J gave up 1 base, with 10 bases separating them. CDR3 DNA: TGTGCCTGGAGTAGCGGATTTCGCACAGATACGCAGTATTTT. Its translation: CAWSSGFRTDTQYF.

CDR3 amino acids: CASSLIGGAGSNQPQHF. The CDR3 region has the DNA TGTGCCAGCAGCTTGATTGGTGGAGCCGGTAGCAATCAGCCCCAGCATTTT. This rearrangement joins TRBV7-8 to TRBJ1-5; D is undetermined. CDR3 length: 17 residues. V gave up 3 bases and J gave up 0 bases, with 15 bases separating them. Germline V gives CDR1 SGHVS, CDR2 FQNEAQ.

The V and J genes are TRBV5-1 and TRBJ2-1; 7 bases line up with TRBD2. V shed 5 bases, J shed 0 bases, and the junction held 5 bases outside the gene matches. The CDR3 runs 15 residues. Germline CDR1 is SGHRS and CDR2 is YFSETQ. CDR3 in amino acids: CASRELASSYNEQFF. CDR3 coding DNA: TGCGCCAGCAGAGAACTAGCGAGCTCCTACAATGAGCAGTTCTTC.